The sequence of this TCR beta chain was determined in a study of sequential checkpoint blockade in melanoma (dated by TCRdb to between 2018 and 2020). About the investigation overall: Patients were assigned by 1:1 randomization to either first-line nivolumab followed by ipilimumab (arm A) or ipilimumab followed by nivolumab (arm B). Maintenance nivolumab came after both trial sequences. Fewer than 25 patients had matched tumor biopsies taken before treatment and at week 13, after single-agent nivolumab (arm A) or ipilimumab (arm B). DNA from around 96 pretreatment melanoma tumor samples was subjected to TCRbeta immunosequencing. About 82% of the matched tumor biopsy pairs taken before and after treatment were from the same lesion.

The immunoSEQ Assay was used to immunosequence TCRbeta CDR3 regions from genomic DNA. Before high-throughput sequencing, the genomic DNA was amplified using bias-controlled multiplex PCR. In the source study's methods: To quantify the absolute abundance of each unique TCRbeta CDR3 region, the sequences were collapsed and filtered. Clonality, defined as 1 minus Pielou's evenness, was calculated using productive rearrangements only. To compute tumor T-cell fraction, TCRbeta template counts were normalized to usable DNA, with usable DNA estimated from several housekeeping genes. A previously published method was used to identify clones with significantly greater frequencies in on-treatment samples than in baseline samples. What TCRdb holds here is the immuneACCESS table cut down to in-frame rearrangements. Part of the clones is not present; checked against another copy, under half of the missing clones reflect an unresolved V gene, and the others are unexplained. Clone size and the V and J calls come from that table; the DNA yielded D and trimming. In this sample the table shows roughly 5,100 clones, around 20% of which occur a single time. The ten top clones hold around 18% of the sample.

Summary of the overall study and its limitations: Among patients in arm A, the nivolumab-first arm, pretreatment tumor TIL clonality was associated with response (P = .04). Tumor T-cell fraction and clonality were found to correlate with PD-L1 staining and CD8+ T-cell counts but not with mutational load. Patients with increases in tumor T-cell fraction and clonality by week 13 were approximately 30 times more likely to achieve clinical benefit. Within-arm analyses of tumor T-cell fraction were limited by small sample sizes and reduced statistical power. Larger, independent patient cohorts are needed to validate the response-prediction model that combines TCR metrics and mutation burden.

This clone was observed a handful of times. Its antigen target is currently unknown. One base away there is no much larger clone; base qualities are not given. In the paper's terms, the treatment or condition label means: randomized to nivolumab then ipilimumab (arm A) or the reverse (arm B). No trial patient had received prior DNA-damaging chemotherapy. Samples were obtained from patients with melanoma enrolled in CheckMate 064, a randomized, open-label phase II trial of sequential checkpoint blockade. Genomic DNA from formalin-fixed paraffin-embedded (FFPE) tissue samples was used for tumor TCR sequencing. Specimen: tumor tissue (inferred from file names), collected from a patient given nivolumab and ipilimumab in sequence. The receptor was derived from a human donor with melanoma.

This receptor carries the CDR3 CASSQVRGTAHQETQYF. The nucleotide sequence is TGCGCCAGCAGCCAAGTGAGGGGAACTGCTCACCAAGAGACCCAGTACTTC. This receptor chain uses TRBV1 and TRBJ2-5. TRBV1 constitutes a pseudogene. Counted from cysteine to phenylalanine, this CDR3 has 17 amino acids. Just the 51-base CDR3 DNA is kept, in frame starting at base 1.